A single sample is the source of the 27 T cell receptor beta chains below, sequenced in a study of vaccination and CD4 T cells after COVID-19 (dated by TCRdb to 2021 to 2024). Their antigens remain unidentified. Sample treatment or condition, as interpreted from the label and publication: approximately 9-day PBMC culture with coronavirus spike peptide pools or control peptides (ViraFEST assay). Library creation used PCR. The instrument given in TCRdb is Illumina iSeq 100. DNA from cultured CD4+ T cells was subjected to TCR sequencing with the Oncomine TCR Beta short-read assay at the Johns Hopkins FTIC core. The raw public data were reprocessed by TCRdb itself: fastp quality trimming at Q25, MiXCR clonotype calling, in-frame beta chains only. Rows merge per CDR3 protein into single entries with the most common DNA and genes. The sample profile shows roughly 11,000 distinct CDR3 sequences; less than 55% of them were found once. 5.5% to 7% of the sample belongs to the ten largest clones.

The sample was CD4+ T cells from blood, cultured in vitro. The receptors were gathered from a human donor who had recovered from COVID-19.

The genes are TRBV30 and TRBJ2-7; D remains unclear. Trimming pared 2 bases from V and 2 bases from J, leaving 13 bases between. Germline lookup yields CDR1 GTSNPN and CDR2 SVGIG (reference sequence). The CDR3 runs 14 residues. The CDR3 is CAWSRLGETYEQYF. In DNA, the CDR3 is TGTGCCTGGAGTCGCCTTGGGGAAACCTACGAGCAGTACTTC.

V gene TRBV20-1 combines with J gene TRBJ2-2; the D call may be TRBD1 or TRBD2 (6 bases each). This CDR3 region has 13 residues. The germline V and J ends were trimmed by 3 bases and 3 bases, with 8 bases remaining between them. Germline CDR1 reads DFQATT; CDR2 reads SNEGSKA (reference sequence). The CDR3, as DNA: TGCAGTGCTAGTCGGGGGCACACCGGGGAGCTGTTTTTT. Amino acids: CSASRGHTGELFF.

The rearrangement joins TRBV7-3 to TRBJ2-4; 9 bases align to TRBD2. The CDR3 covers 16 residues. Germline V gene sequence: CDR1 SGHTA, CDR2 FQGTGA. V lost 2 bases to trimming and J lost 5 bases; unmatched junction nucleotides: 7. The CDR3 spells CASSLVGSGSENIQYF. The CDR3 DNA reads as TGTGCCAGCAGCTTAGTGGGTAGCGGGAGCGAAAACATTCAGTACTTC. Filled out from reference TRBV7-3 and TRBJ2-4, the complete variable domain reads GAGVSQTPSNKVTEKGKYVELRCDPISGHTALYWYRQSLGQGPEFLIYFQGTGAADDSGLPNDRFFAVRPEGSVSTLKIQRTERGDSAVYLCASSLVGSGSENIQYFGAGTRLSVL.

This clonotype came up a few times. The chain links TRBV20-1 to TRBJ1-5; D is unresolved. V dropped 0 bases and J dropped 0 bases, with 9 bases sitting between them. The CDR3 runs 15 residues. The germline gives CDR1 DFQATT, CDR2 SNEGSKA (reference sequence). CDR3 amino acids: CSARDGTNSNQPQHF. CDR3 nucleotide sequence: TGCAGTGCTAGAGATGGAACTAATAGCAATCAGCCCCAGCATTTT.

The V gene is TRBV20-1, the J gene TRBJ2-3; 7 positions agree with TRBD2. From germline, CDR1 is DFQATT and CDR2 SNEGSKA (reference sequence). V was pared by 5 bases and J by 5 bases, with 1 base of the junction left unmatched. The CDR3 is made up of 11 amino acids. The CDR3 region is CSAGLVDTQYF. For the CDR3, the DNA is TGCAGTGCTGGACTAGTAGATACGCAGTATTTT.

The chain recombines TRBV4-3 with TRBJ1-5; D unclear. Germline CDR1 LGHNA, CDR2 YSLEER. This CDR3 contains 15 residues. Trimming left V 0 bases short and J 1 base short, with 7 bases between. CDR3 loop: CASSQDLSSNQPQHF. CDR3 bases: TGCGCCAGCAGCCAAGATCTTTCCAGCAATCAGCCCCAGCATTTT.

This clonotype was seen a handful of times. CDR3 DNA: TGTGCCAGCAGCGGTGGGGGGAGCTCCTACGAGCAGTACTTC. Its protein is CASSGGGSSYEQYF. This rearrangement joins TRBV2 to TRBJ2-7, with D maybe TRBD2 (6 bases). The germline V and J ends were trimmed by 6 bases and 0 bases, with 12 bases remaining between them. Germline V gene lookup returns CDR1 SNHLY and CDR2 FYNNEI. The CDR3 sequence is 14 residues long.

The chain recombines TRBV5-4 with TRBJ2-5; 10 bases are a match to TRBD1. With V trimmed by 4 bases and J by 5 bases, 8 bases remained unmatched. The CDR3 contains 15 residues. The germline gives CDR1 SGHNT, CDR2 YYREEE (reference sequence). CDR3 loop: CASSTDRGPVETQYF. The CDR3 DNA reads as TGTGCCAGCAGCACCGACAGGGGGCCGGTTGAGACCCAGTACTTC.

J is TRBJ2-3 and V is TRBV9, with D possibly matching TRBD2 (5 bases). CDR1 is SGDLS and CDR2 is YYNGEE in the germline V gene. Trimming removed 0 bases at V and 2 bases at J, with 13 bases between. This CDR3 comprises 16 residues. In DNA, the CDR3 is TGTGCCAGCAGCGTAGCAGGAGGTCATGTCACAGATACGCAGTATTTT. It is translated as CASSVAGGHVTDTQYF.

Comment on this clonotype: A read error may produce the germline difference seen at one junction end. The chain couples TRBV6-2 or TRBV6-3 to TRBJ1-2; D gene ambiguous. Germline assignment: CDR1 MNHEY and CDR2 SVGEGT. The CDR3 is 12 residues long. The CDR3 reads CASRQINCGYTF. Here the CDR3 DNA reads TGTGCCAGCAGACAGATTAACTGTGGCTACACCTTC.

In the case of this clonotype: One end of the junction fails to match germline, which may point to a read error. The CDR3 loop reads CASRLASSYNSPLHF. CDR3 DNA: TGTGCCAGCAGATTAGCTAGCTCCTATAATTCACCCCTCCACTTT. The V gene is TRBV12-3 or TRBV12-4, the J gene TRBJ1-6; D remains ambiguous. The CDR3 has 15 residues.

The V call is TRBV20-1, the J call TRBJ2-7; a possible D gene is TRBD2 (6 bases). The length of the CDR3 is 13 residues. Germline V gene data show CDR1 as DFQATT and CDR2 as SNEGSKA (reference sequence). Trimming pared 2 bases from V and 4 bases from J, leaving 12 bases between. CDR3 in amino acids: CSARIGSGYEQYF. The CDR3 nucleotides are TGCAGTGCTAGAATAGGTAGCGGATACGAGCAGTACTTC.

This chain uses TRBV7-2 with TRBJ2-2; D is perhaps TRBD1 (6 bases). From germline, CDR1 is SGHTA and CDR2 FQGNSA. The ends were cut back, 1 base at V and 1 base at J, with 7 bases in the middle. There are 15 residues in the CDR3. CDR3 region: CASSLGQVNTGELFF. CDR3 sequence (DNA): TGTGCCAGCAGCTTAGGACAGGTGAACACCGGGGAGCTGTTTTTT.

The chain links TRBV12-3 or TRBV12-4 to TRBJ2-5, with 9 bases fitting TRBD2. V dropped 5 bases and J dropped 3; count of bases not matched to a gene: 10. The CDR3 is made up of 16 amino acids. The CDR3 DNA reads TGTGCCAGCAGTCCTGGGGGGGCTAGCGGGAAAGAGACCCAGTACTTC. Its translation: CASSPGGASGKETQYF.

This clonotype was seen a single time. This chain connects TRBV6-1 to TRBJ2-7; 10 bases match TRBD1. Trimming at V came to 10 bases and at J to 4 bases, leaving 1 base not matched to a gene. The CDR3 is 11 amino acids. CDR1 is MNHNS and CDR2 is SASEGT in the germline V gene. CDR3 DNA sequence: TGTGCCACGGGACAGGGGTACGAGCAGTACTTC. The encoded protein is CATGQGYEQYF.

This clonotype has just a few counts. The J gene is TRBJ1-1, the V gene TRBV6-1; D is possibly TRBD1 (5 bases). V was pared by 6 bases and J by 4 bases, with 18 bases between. The CDR3 runs 15 residues. Germline CDR1 MNHNS, CDR2 SASEGT. This chain's CDR3 is CASSRREGKGTEAFF. The CDR3, as DNA: TGTGCCAGCAGCCGCAGGGAGGGGAAGGGCACTGAAGCTTTCTTT.

CDR3 DNA: TGCAGTGCTAGCGGGGGGGCCCTTGTGGACGAGCAGTACTTC. Residues: CSASGGALVDEQYF. The rearrangement links TRBV20-1 to TRBJ2-7; 8 bases map to TRBD2. J lost 5 bases, V lost 3 bases, and 9 bases had no gene match. This CDR3 contains 14 residues. Per germline, CDR1 DFQATT and CDR2 SNEGSKA (reference sequence).

This clonotype appeared a single time. The V call is TRBV5-1, the J call TRBJ1-1; 8 nucleotides agree with TRBD1. J gave up 3 bases and V 4 bases, and 5 bases lay outside the gene matches. The CDR3 extends over 14 amino acids. The germline V gene has CDR1 SGHRS and CDR2 YFSETQ. The CDR3 region has the DNA TGCGCCAGCAGCATTGGACAGGGATACACTGAAGCTTTCTTT. Amino acids: CASSIGQGYTEAFF.

Here the CDR3 reads CASSLGPGETQYF. The DNA of the CDR3 is TGTGCCAGCAGCTTAGGTCCAGGAGAGACCCAGTACTTC. The V and J genes are TRBV5-6 and TRBJ2-5; D uncertain. CDR1 is SGHDT, CDR2 YYEEEE, per germline. The CDR3 runs 13 residues. Between the trimmed V and J ends, which lost 2 bases and 4 bases, there was a span of 9 bases.

The rearrangement joins TRBV12-3 or TRBV12-4 to TRBJ2-7, with unresolved D. V lost 5 bases to trimming and J lost 6 bases, with 14 bases between them. The CDR3 loop spans 13 amino acids. The DNA of the CDR3 is TGTGCCAGCAGTCTCGGCCTGGTGGGCGAGCAGTACTTC. Its translation: CASSLGLVGEQYF.

V and J are TRBV20-1 and TRBJ1-3; D is possibly TRBD1 (5 bases). The CDR3 has 15 residues. V lost 3 bases, J lost 6 bases, and 18 bases lay in between. Germline CDR1 DFQATT, CDR2 SNEGSKA (reference sequence). CDR3 DNA sequence: TGCAGTGCTAGCCCGTTGGGGGGGAATCAAAACACCATATATTTT. Amino acids: CSASPLGGNQNTIYF.

The chain joins TRBV7-2 to TRBJ2-2, with 11 bases matching TRBD1. The germline V gene has CDR1 SGHTA and CDR2 FQGNSA. Germline trimming cut 3 bases from V and 7 bases from J; bases unmatched to any gene: 7. The CDR3 totals 16 residues. The CDR3 DNA reads as TGTGCCAGCAGCTTGAGAGGACAGGGGGCGATCGGGGAGCTGTTTTTT. It specifies CASSLRGQGAIGELFF.

This chain uses TRBV27 with TRBJ1-2, with TRBD1 matching over 7 bases. Germline CDR1 reads MNHEY; CDR2 reads SMNVEV (reference sequence). The ends lost 6 bases at V and 2 bases at J; junction bases unmatched: 6. CDR3 length equals 14 residues. The CDR3: CASRRTGANYGYTF. The CDR3 nucleotides read TGTGCCAGCAGAAGGACAGGAGCGAACTATGGCTACACCTTC.

The chain uses TRBV7-9 and TRBJ2-7; no clear D. The germline gives CDR1 SEHNR, CDR2 FQNEAQ (reference sequence). The CDR3 contains 15 residues. V was cut by 6 bases and J by 2 bases, with 17 bases left in between. DNA of the CDR3: TGTGCCAGCAGTCCAACAGTACCCTTCCCCTACGAGCAGTACTTC. Translating it yields CASSPTVPFPYEQYF.

The rearrangement uses TRBV27 and TRBJ1-2, with 9 bases identical to TRBD1. V was pared by 4 bases and J by 0 bases, with 15 bases of the junction left unmatched. Germline V lookup: CDR1 MNHEY, CDR2 SMNVEV (reference sequence). The CDR3 extends over 19 amino acids. The CDR3 spells CASSSHLTGGVPANYGYTF. The CDR3 nucleotides read TGTGCCAGCAGTTCGCACTTGACAGGGGGAGTCCCCGCTAACTATGGCTACACCTTC.

Here the CDR3 reads CASSFGQIRANYGYTF. The CDR3 region has the DNA TGTGCCAGCAGCTTCGGACAGATCCGAGCTAACTATGGCTACACCTTC. This chain uses TRBV5-5 with TRBJ1-2, with a possible D match to TRBD1 (6 bases). CDR1 is SGHKS and CDR2 is YYEKEE in the germline V gene (reference sequence). The CDR3 has 16 amino acids. V was cut by 2 bases and J by 0 bases, with 14 bases left in between.

This clonotype was counted between two and nine times. CDR3 DNA sequence: TGTGCCAGCAGTCTCGACAGGGCCAAAGCTTTCTTT. Translated, it gives CASSLDRAKAFF. The J gene is TRBJ1-1, the V gene TRBV12-3 or TRBV12-4; 7 bases are a match to TRBD1. CDR3 length equals 12 residues. Losses at the gene ends were 5 bases for V and 9 bases for J; bases not matched to a gene: 6.